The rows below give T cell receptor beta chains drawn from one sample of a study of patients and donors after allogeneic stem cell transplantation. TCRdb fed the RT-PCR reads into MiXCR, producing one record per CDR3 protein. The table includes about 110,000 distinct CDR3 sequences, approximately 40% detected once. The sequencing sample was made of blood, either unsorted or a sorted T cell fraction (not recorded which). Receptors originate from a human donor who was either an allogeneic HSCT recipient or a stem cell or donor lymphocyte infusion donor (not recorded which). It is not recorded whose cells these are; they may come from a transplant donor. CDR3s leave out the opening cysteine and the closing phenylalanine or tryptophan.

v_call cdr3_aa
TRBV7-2 ASSSKPTNEKLF
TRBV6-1 ASRSTSGRGTGELF
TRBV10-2 ASTGTGYGYT
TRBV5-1 ASSLVTSGRAYNEQF
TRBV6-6 ASSYLDRNNSPLH
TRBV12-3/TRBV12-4 ASSLAGPAYEQY
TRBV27 ATRPRVGTGELF
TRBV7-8 ASSLGSALYNEQF
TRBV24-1 ATSALSNEQF
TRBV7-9 ASSFTGPAEAF
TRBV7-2 ASSLKGVSTEAF
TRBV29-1 SVGSSYNSPLH
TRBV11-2 ASSLLNNEQF
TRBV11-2 ASSARGATEAF
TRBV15 ATSRGWTSGADTQY
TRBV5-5 ASSLALNVYEQY
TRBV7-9 ASSLAFRDRGHYGYT
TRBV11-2 ASSPQVMNTEAF
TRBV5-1 ASTLGNTEAF
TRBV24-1 ATSDPTSGHTDTQY
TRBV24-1 ATSDLDGTQY
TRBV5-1 ASSSQGGSYEQY
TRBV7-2 ASSLNYGYT
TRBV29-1 STGQATNYGYT
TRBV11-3 ASSNWRDKISYNEQF
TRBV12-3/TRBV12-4 ASSFLWTGTDTQY
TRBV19 ASSRLDRGGTEAF
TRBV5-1 ASSWTAGGGEQF
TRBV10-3 AITTGTGTTEAF
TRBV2 ASSALLRYQETQY
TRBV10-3 AISESVGSYQPQH
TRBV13 ASTDREGGTEAF
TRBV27 ASSLTAGVYGYT
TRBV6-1 ASSEVGTGNEQY
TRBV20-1 SAIPTENYGYT
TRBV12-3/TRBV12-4 ASSFRLSYNEQF
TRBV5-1 ASSLRTAIYNEQF
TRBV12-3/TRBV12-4 ASSTPGLAQLAQY
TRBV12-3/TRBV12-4 ASSLSWRGENYGYT